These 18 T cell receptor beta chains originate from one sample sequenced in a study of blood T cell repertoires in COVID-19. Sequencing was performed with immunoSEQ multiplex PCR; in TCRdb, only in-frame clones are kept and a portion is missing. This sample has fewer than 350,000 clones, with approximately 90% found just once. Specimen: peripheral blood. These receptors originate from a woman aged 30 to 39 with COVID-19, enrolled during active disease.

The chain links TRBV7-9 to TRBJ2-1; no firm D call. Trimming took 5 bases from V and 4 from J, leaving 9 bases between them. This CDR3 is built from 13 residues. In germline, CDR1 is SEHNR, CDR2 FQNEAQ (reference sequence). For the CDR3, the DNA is TGTGCCAGCAGCCCCGTCTATTACAATGAGCAGTTCTTC. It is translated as CASSPVYYNEQFF.

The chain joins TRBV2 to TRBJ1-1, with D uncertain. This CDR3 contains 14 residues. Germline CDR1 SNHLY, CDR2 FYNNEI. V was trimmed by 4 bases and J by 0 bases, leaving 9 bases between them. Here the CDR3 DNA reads TGTGCCAGCAGTGTCTCATCTATGAACACTGAAGCTTTCTTT. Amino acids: CASSVSSMNTEAFF.

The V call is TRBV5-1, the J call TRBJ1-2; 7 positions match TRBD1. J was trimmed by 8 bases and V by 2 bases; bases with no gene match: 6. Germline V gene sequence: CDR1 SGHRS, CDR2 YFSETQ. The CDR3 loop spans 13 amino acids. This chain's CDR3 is CASSFAQGEGYTF. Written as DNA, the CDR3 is TGCGCCAGCAGCTTCGCTCAGGGGGAGGGCTACACCTTC.

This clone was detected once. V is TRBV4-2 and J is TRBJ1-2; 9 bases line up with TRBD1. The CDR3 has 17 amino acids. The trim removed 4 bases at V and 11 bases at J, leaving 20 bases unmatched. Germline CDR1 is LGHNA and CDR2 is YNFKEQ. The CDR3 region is CASSRGGSWDRVATYTF. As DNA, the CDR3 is TGTGCCAGCAGCCGAGGCGGATCCTGGGACAGGGTAGCAACTTACACCTTC.

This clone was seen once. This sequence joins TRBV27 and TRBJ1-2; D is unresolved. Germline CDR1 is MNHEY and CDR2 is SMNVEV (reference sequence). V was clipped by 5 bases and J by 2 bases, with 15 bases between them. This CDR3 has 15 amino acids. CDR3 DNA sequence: TGTGCCAGCAGTATACGCCGAGAAGCCAACTATGGCTACACCTTC. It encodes CASSIRREANYGYTF.

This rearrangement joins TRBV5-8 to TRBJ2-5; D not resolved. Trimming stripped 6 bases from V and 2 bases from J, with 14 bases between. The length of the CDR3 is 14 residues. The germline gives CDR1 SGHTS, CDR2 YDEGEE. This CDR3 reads CASTESTVQETQYF. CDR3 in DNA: TGTGCCAGCACCGAATCGACTGTACAAGAGACCCAGTACTTC.

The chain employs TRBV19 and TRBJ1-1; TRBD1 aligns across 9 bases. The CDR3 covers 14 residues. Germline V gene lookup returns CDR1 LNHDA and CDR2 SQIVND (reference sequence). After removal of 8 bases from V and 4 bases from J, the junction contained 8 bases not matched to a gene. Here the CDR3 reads CASRTGGLVTEAFF. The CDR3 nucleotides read TGTGCCAGTCGTACAGGGGGCTTAGTCACTGAAGCTTTCTTT.

As DNA, the CDR3 is TGTGCCAGCATATTTCAGGGGGGAAGGACCGGGGAGCTGTTTTTT. Translation gives CASIFQGGRTGELFF. The chain carries TRBV2 and TRBJ2-2; a weak D match, TRBD1 (7 bases). V gave up 7 bases and J gave up 5 bases, with 17 bases separating them. CDR1 and CDR2 (germline): SNHLY, FYNNEI. This CDR3 has 15 amino acids.

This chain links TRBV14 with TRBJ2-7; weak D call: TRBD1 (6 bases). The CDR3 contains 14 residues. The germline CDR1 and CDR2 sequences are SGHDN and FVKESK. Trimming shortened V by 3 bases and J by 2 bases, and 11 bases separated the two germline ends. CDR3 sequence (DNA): TGTGCCAGCAGCCAGGGGCAGGGGACCTACGAGCAGTACTTC. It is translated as CASSQGQGTYEQYF.

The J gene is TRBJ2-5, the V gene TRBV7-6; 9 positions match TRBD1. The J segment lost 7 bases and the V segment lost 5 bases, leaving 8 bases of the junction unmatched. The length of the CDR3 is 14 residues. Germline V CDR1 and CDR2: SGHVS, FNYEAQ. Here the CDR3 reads CASSPGTGSGTQYF. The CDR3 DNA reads TGTGCCAGCAGCCCCGGGACAGGGTCGGGGACCCAGTACTTC.

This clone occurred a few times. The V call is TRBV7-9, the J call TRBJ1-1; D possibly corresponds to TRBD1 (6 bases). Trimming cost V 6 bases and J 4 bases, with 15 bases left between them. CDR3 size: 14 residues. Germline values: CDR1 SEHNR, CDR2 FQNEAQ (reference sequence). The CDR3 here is CASSLTGKGTEAFF. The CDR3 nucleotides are TGTGCCAGCAGTCTAACAGGGAAAGGCACTGAAGCTTTCTTT.

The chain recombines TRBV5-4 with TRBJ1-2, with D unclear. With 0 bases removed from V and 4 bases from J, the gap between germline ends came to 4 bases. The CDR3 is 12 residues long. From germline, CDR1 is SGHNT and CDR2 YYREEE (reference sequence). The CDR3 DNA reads TGTGCCAGCAGCTTGGATAGCTATGGCTACACCTTC. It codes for CASSLDSYGYTF.

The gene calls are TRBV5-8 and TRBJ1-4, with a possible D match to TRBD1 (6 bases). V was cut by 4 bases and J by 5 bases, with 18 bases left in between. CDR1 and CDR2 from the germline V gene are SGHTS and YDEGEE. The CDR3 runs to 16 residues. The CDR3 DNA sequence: TGTGCCAGCAGCGCTGGGGGTGACAGGAGGAATGAAAAACTGTTTTTT. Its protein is CASSAGGDRRNEKLFF.

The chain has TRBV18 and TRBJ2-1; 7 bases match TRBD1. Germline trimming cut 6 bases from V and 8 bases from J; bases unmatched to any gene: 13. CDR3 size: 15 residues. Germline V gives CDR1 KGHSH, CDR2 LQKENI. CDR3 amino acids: CASSQGVRSGDEQFF. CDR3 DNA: TGTGCCAGCTCGCAGGGGGTGAGATCGGGTGATGAGCAGTTCTTC. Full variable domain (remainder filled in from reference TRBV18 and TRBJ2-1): NAGVMQNPRHLVRRRGQEARLRCSPMKGHSHVYWYRQLPEEGLKFMVYLQKENIIDESGMPKERFSAEFPKEGPSILRIQQVVRGDSAAYFCASSQGVRSGDEQFFGPGTRLTVL.

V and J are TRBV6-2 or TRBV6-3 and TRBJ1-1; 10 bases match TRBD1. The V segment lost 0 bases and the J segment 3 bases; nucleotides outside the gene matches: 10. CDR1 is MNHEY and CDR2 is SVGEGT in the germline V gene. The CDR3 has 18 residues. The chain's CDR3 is CASSYSMTGGSDDTEAFF. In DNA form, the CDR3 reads TGTGCCAGCAGTTACTCGATGACAGGGGGCTCTGACGACACTGAAGCTTTCTTT.

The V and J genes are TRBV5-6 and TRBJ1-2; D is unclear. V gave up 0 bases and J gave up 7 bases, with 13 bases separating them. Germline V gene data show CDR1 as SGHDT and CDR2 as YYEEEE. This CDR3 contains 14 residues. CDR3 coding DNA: TGTGCCAGCAGCTTGGATAGGTGGGAGGTTGGCTACACCTTC. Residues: CASSLDRWEVGYTF.

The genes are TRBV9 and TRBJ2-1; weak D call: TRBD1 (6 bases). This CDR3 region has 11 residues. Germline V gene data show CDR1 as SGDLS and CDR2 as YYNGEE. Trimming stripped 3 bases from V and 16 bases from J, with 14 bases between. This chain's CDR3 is CASSGSRDIFF. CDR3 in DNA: TGTGCCAGCAGCGGCTCCCGGGACATATTCTTC. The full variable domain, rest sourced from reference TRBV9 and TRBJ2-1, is DSGVTQTPKHLITATGQRVTLRCSPRSGDLSVYWYQQSLDQGLQFLIQYYNGEERAKGNILERFSAQQFPDLHSELNLSSLELGDSALYFCASSGSRDIFFGPGTRLTVL.

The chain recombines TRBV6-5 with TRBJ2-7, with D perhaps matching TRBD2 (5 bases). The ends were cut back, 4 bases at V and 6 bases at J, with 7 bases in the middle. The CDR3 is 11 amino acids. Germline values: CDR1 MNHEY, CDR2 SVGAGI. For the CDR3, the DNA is TGTGCCAGCAGTTCGAGCGGCGAGCAGTACTTC. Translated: CASSSSGEQYF.